This entry concerns a single T cell receptor beta chain. This sample stems from a study of blood T cell repertoires in COVID-19. On the study more broadly: Italy, Spain and the United States were the sources of the convalescent and acute COVID-19 samples.

As handled by the study authors: Estimates of nucleated cell counts were drawn from the amplification of reference gene primers. Some clones are missing from TCRdb's copy, which holds only in-frame ones; the method was immunoSEQ multiplex PCR. The D gene and trimming were derived from the DNA, and the V and J assignments and clone size from that table. Among under 50,000 clones, 70% to 90% were seen once, and the ten largest hold 9.9%. The CDR3 is 15 residues long. Deletions cut 4 bases from V and 4 bases from J, with 17 bases between. Germline loops: CDR1 SGHNT, CDR2 YYREEE (reference sequence). The chain carries TRBV5-4 and TRBJ1-2; no firm D call. Sample: peripheral blood. The origin of this receptor is a human donor in a cohort sampled during active COVID-19. CDR3 in DNA: TGTGCCAGCAGCCCACGCTTTGGCAGTTCCTATGGCTACACCTTC. Its protein is CASSPRFGSSYGYTF.